The entry below gives a single T cell receptor beta chain sequence along with its context. The data were taken from a study of blood T cell repertoires in COVID-19. In germline, CDR1 is DFQATT, CDR2 SNEGSKA (reference sequence). V lost 3 bases, J lost 7 bases, and 15 bases lay in between. CDR3 length: 13 amino acids. Study processing details: Estimates of nucleated cell counts were drawn from the amplification of reference gene primers. The assay was immunoSEQ multiplex PCR, and TCRdb's table has in-frame clones only and misses some. Clone size and the V and J calls come from that table; the DNA yielded D and trimming. The table has around 140,000 clones, 80% to 85% seen once.

The source material was peripheral blood. The V call is TRBV20-1, the J call TRBJ1-2; perhaps TRBD1 as D (5 bases). This sequence originates from a man in his fifties or sixties with acute or convalescent COVID-19. CDR3 bases: TGCAGTGCTAGTAAGGGGCGCCGCGGTGGCTACACCTTC. Its protein is CSASKGRRGGYTF.